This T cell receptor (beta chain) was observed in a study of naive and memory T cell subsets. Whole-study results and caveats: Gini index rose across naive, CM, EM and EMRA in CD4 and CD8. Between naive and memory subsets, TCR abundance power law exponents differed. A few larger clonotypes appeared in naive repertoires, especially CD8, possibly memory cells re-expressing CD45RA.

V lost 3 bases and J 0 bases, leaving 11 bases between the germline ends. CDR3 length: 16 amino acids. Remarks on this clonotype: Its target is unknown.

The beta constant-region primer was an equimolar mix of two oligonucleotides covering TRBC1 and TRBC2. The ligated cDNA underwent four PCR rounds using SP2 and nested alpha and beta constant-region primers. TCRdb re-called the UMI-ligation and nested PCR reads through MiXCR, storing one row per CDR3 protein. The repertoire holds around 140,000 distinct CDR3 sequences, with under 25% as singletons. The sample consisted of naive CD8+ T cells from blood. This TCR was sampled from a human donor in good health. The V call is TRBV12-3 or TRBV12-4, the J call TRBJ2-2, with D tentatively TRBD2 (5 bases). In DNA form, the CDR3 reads TGTGCCAGCAGTTTTTTTAGAGGGTCGAACACCGGGGAGCTGTTTTTT. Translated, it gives CASSFFRGSNTGELFF.